These T cell receptor beta chains were read from a single sample in a study of T cell repertoires in aging, cancer and after chemotherapy. TCRdb reprocessed the multiplex PCR reads via MiXCR and lists one record per CDR3 protein. The table lists 8,400 or so distinct CDR3 sequences, 45% to 70% of them singletons, with around 20% in the top ten. Input material: blood. The source of these receptors is a human donor in good health. Each CDR3 is given without its conserved first and last residue.

j_call,cdr3_length,v_call,cdr3_aa
TRBJ1-1,12,TRBV30,AWSLGQINTEAF
TRBJ2-1,14,TRBV30,AWSVRGLAGDNEQF
TRBJ2-3,14,TRBV19,ASSALRLAGADTQY
TRBJ1-2,13,TRBV6-5,ASSYSGTGVRGYT
TRBJ2-7,13,TRBV5-6,ASSYLRTYSHEQY
TRBJ1-2,11,TRBV11-1,ASSQQANYSYT
TRBJ2-2,13,TRBV6-2/TRBV6-3,ASSYYPWDTGELF
TRBJ2-7,12,TRBV18,ASSLDRGSYEQY
TRBJ2-5,16,TRBV7-9,ASSLVTAVSGGPQTQY
TRBJ2-7,13,TRBV6-6,ASSYVTGSSYEQY
TRBJ1-2,14,TRBV12-3/TRBV12-4,ASSPPSGALIYGYT
TRBJ2-3,13,TRBV19,AISRNGAPTDTQY
TRBJ1-2,9,TRBV29-1,SVFEDYGYT
TRBJ2-5,13,TRBV5-4,ATKVRPGSRETQY
TRBJ2-3,11,TRBV19,ATKGITTDTQY
TRBJ2-7,12,TRBV19,ASSIALEGGTPH
TRBJ2-7,15,TRBV18,ASSPNTAGLARYEQY
TRBJ2-3,13,TRBV20-1,SARDQGSGTDTQY
TRBJ1-2,12,TRBV5-5,ASRGTGGGYGYT
TRBJ2-6,16,TRBV7-2,ASSVQGTILSGANVLT
TRBJ2-5,11,TRBV19,ASTQGFGETQY
TRBJ1-2,9,TRBV29-1,SDTFGESYT
TRBJ2-1,10,TRBV12-3/TRBV12-4,ASSPDTNEQF
TRBJ2-7,13,TRBV29-1,SVVPGQGGTYEQY
TRBJ2-1,13,TRBV19,ASMSQGKFPNEQF
TRBJ2-7,14,TRBV27,ASSPASSALSYEQY
TRBJ2-5,13,TRBV6-1,ASSERRTGQETQY
TRBJ2-2,14,TRBV19,ASSPWIAENTGELF
TRBJ2-3,12,TRBV5-4,ATTVRGLSDTQY
TRBJ1-3,10,TRBV19,ASSMRGNTIY
TRBJ2-3,10,TRBV12-3/TRBV12-4,ASSFSGDTQY
TRBJ2-7,13,TRBV6-1,ASKVSGDLSYEQY
TRBJ2-3,13,TRBV25-1,ASSVGLAETDTQY
TRBJ1-5,14,TRBV19,ASSRSDRYSNQPQH
TRBJ2-3,13,TRBV15,ATSRASGPTDTQY
TRBJ2-6,11,TRBV5-4,ASASSGANVLT
TRBJ2-7,12,TRBV15,ATRSGFYSYEQY
TRBJ1-5,12,TRBV6-1,ASRSGHWTQPQH
TRBJ1-6,13,TRBV29-1,SVKTGGPYNSPLH
TRBJ2-7,11,TRBV7-9,ASSLTGAHEQY
TRBJ2-5,12,TRBV6-4,AGNYGGPQETQY
TRBJ2-7,14,TRBV6-5,ASSYGSSGDSYEQY
TRBJ2-3,12,TRBV5-6,ASSSSGSTDTQY
TRBJ2-7,13,TRBV28,ASSTGTGGSYEQY
TRBJ2-3,13,TRBV15,ATSGGRTSTDTQY
TRBJ2-1,14,TRBV5-4,ASSLEGGGSYNEQF
TRBJ2-1,8,TRBV29-1,SVGINEQF
TRBJ2-5,14,TRBV12-3/TRBV12-4,ASSSRQGMYQETQY
TRBJ2-2,13,TRBV6-5,ASSSGTGPTGELF
TRBJ2-1,12,TRBV20-1,SASAGGFYNEQF
TRBJ1-2,11,TRBV2,ASRKEYGDGYT
TRBJ2-1,10,TRBV30,AWERSHNEQF
TRBJ2-5,11,TRBV11-1,ASSSLPGETQY
TRBJ2-7,10,TRBV6-2/TRBV6-3,ASSPHRYEQY
TRBJ2-6,15,TRBV5-6,ASSSGTVRSGANVLT
TRBJ2-7,12,TRBV27,ASSLGQASYEQY
TRBJ2-5,13,TRBV6-1,ASSSSGGGQETQY
TRBJ2-7,14,TRBV27,ASSLEGDSWGGKQY
TRBJ1-6,14,TRBV20-1,STLGGQPLLNSPLH